Below are 19 T cell receptor beta chains sequenced from a single sample in a study of shared clonotypes between healthy human individuals. Measured with immunoSEQ multiplex PCR; TCRdb has only the in-frame clones, and not every one. Seen here are a few million clones, approximately 95% observed once, and the top ten hold roughly 0.36%. The specimen was naive CD4+ T cells from PBMCs. Documented subset: CD45RA+ positively selected. The receptors stem from a man aged 18 to 35 in good health. Some clones in this sample may be carry-over from other donors' samples.

The V gene is TRBV28, the J gene TRBJ1-2; D gene ambiguous. Deletions cut 6 bases from V and 3 bases from J, with 14 bases between. Germline V gene sequence: CDR1 MDHEN, CDR2 SYDVKM. This CDR3 spans 14 amino acids. CDR3 residues: CASRGTAGYYGYTF. The CDR3 DNA follows: TGTGCCAGCAGGGGCACGGCCGGGTACTATGGCTACACCTTC.

The genes are TRBV7-2 and TRBJ1-5, with D uncertain. The CDR3 contains 14 residues. Germline lookup yields CDR1 SGHTA and CDR2 FQGNSA. V lost 5 bases and J 5 bases, leaving 13 bases between the germline ends. The CDR3 sequence is CASSRDPLYQPQHF. In DNA, the CDR3 is TGTGCCAGCAGCCGAGATCCCCTCTATCAGCCCCAGCATTTT.

The chain joins TRBV19 to TRBJ2-1; TRBD1 or TRBD2 may be the D gene (7 bases each). CDR3 length: 15 residues. CDR1 LNHDA and CDR2 SQIVND come from the germline V gene (reference sequence). Trimming removed 7 bases from V and 3 bases from J, with 16 bases in between. CDR3 in DNA: TGTGCCAGTACACCAGGGGGGGCGGGCTACAATGAGCAGTTCTTC. It translates to CASTPGGAGYNEQFF.

The chain recombines TRBV18 with TRBJ1-4; D is unresolved. CDR1 KGHSH and CDR2 LQKENI come from the germline V gene. The ends were cut back, 2 bases at V and 4 bases at J, with 14 bases in the middle. The CDR3 contains 16 residues. The CDR3 DNA follows: TGTGCCAGCTCACCAAGGCAGCACTTCGGTAATGAAAAACTGTTTTTT. Translating it yields CASSPRQHFGNEKLFF.

Concerning this clone: The sample holds other DNA sequences that translate to the same CDR3. The J gene is TRBJ2-3, the V gene TRBV5-1; 11 bases are a match to TRBD2. Unmatched junction bases numbered 2, after V lost 0 bases and J lost 2 bases. Germline lookup yields CDR1 SGHRS and CDR2 YFSETQ. This CDR3 comprises 16 residues. The CDR3 bases are TGCGCCAGCAGCTTGGGACTAGCGGGGTTCACAGATACGCAGTATTTT. This codes for CASSLGLAGFTDTQYF.

The chain joins TRBV9 to TRBJ2-3; D may be TRBD2 (6 bases). V lost 5 bases and J lost 3, with 10 bases in between. Germline-derived CDR1 and CDR2 are SGDLS and YYNGEE. The CDR3 sequence is 13 residues long. The chain's CDR3 is CASSIGGTDTQYF. The CDR3 nucleotides are TGTGCCAGCAGTATCGGGGGTACAGATACGCAGTATTTT.

DNA for the CDR3: TGTGCCAGCAGCTTAGATTGGGGGCCCTACGAGCAGTACTTC. Amino acids: CASSLDWGPYEQYF. The rearrangement uses TRBV11-2 and TRBJ2-7; perhaps TRBD1 as D (6 bases). Germline loops: CDR1 SGHAT, CDR2 FQNNGV. V dropped 0 bases and J dropped 2 bases, with 8 bases sitting between them. This CDR3 spans 14 amino acids.

J is TRBJ1-1 and V is TRBV28, with a tentative D call TRBD1 (5 bases). Trimming removed 2 bases from V and 5 bases from J, with 21 bases in between. CDR1 and CDR2 from the germline V gene are MDHEN and SYDVKM. The length of the CDR3 is 17 residues. CDR3 bases: TGTGCCAGCAGTTTAGTGAGGAGGGGCCCTGGGTCGACTGAAGCTTTCTTT. It codes for CASSLVRRGPGSTEAFF.

This clone appeared a single time. The chain links TRBV7-3 to TRBJ1-1; D call uncertain. Germline V gene lookup returns CDR1 SGHTA and CDR2 FQGTGA. Trimming took off 1 base at V and 6 bases at J, with 12 bases between the two ends. The CDR3 sequence is 14 residues long. In DNA, the CDR3 is TGTGCCAGCAGCTTAATAGGATTCGCTGCTGAAGCTTTCTTT. Its protein product is CASSLIGFAAEAFF. The full variable domain, rest sourced from reference TRBV7-3 and TRBJ1-1, is GAGVSQTPSNKVTEKGKYVELRCDPISGHTALYWYRQSLGQGPEFLIYFQGTGAADDSGLPNDRFFAVRPEGSVSTLKIQRTERGDSAVYLCASSLIGFAAEAFFGQGTRLTVV.

The chain links TRBV5-4 to TRBJ2-1; 8 nucleotides line up with TRBD2. The CDR3 has 15 residues. CDR1 and CDR2 (germline): SGHNT, YYREEE (reference sequence). The trim removed 3 bases at V and 6 bases at J, leaving 8 bases unmatched. In DNA form, the CDR3 reads TGTGCCAGCAGCTCGGGACTAGGACCCCCCAATGAGCAGTTCTTC. Amino acids: CASSSGLGPPNEQFF. The variable domain in full, with the rest retrieved from reference TRBV5-4 and TRBJ2-1, is ETGVTQSPTHLIKTRGQQVTLRCSSQSGHNTVSWYQQALGQGPQFIFQYYREEENGRGNFPPRFSGLQFPNYSSELNVNALELDDSALYLCASSSGLGPPNEQFFGPGTRLTVL.

The chain recombines TRBV28 with TRBJ1-5; D might be TRBD1 (6 bases). The CDR3 contains 15 residues. The germline V gene encodes CDR1 MDHEN and CDR2 SYDVKM. V lost 3 bases, J lost 6 bases, and 15 bases lay in between. CDR3 bases: TGTGCCAGCAGTTTTGATATGGGGGGCAGTCAGCCCCAGCATTTT. This gives the protein CASSFDMGGSQPQHF.

This chain joins TRBV5-1 and TRBJ2-1; the match to TRBD2 covers 7 bases. V lost 4 bases to trimming and J lost 4 bases; unmatched junction nucleotides: 5. Per germline, CDR1 SGHRS and CDR2 YFSETQ. This CDR3 contains 14 residues. CDR3 DNA: TGCGCCAGCAGCCGGGAGCGGGATTACAATGAGCAGTTCTTC. It yields the protein CASSRERDYNEQFF.

The chain recombines TRBV4-1 with TRBJ2-2; tentative D call: TRBD1 (6 bases). Germline V gene data show CDR1 as MGHRA and CDR2 as YSYEKL. This CDR3 is built from 16 residues. The V end was cut by 4 bases, the J end by 0 bases, with 12 bases between. CDR3 DNA sequence: TGCGCCAGCAGCCGTGAGGGGGTGACGAACACCGGGGAGCTGTTTTTT. It codes for CASSREGVTNTGELFF.

Worth noting for this clone: The same CDR3 is also encoded by other DNA sequences in this sample. V usage is TRBV6-1 and J usage is TRBJ2-7, with 10 bases identical to TRBD1. The length of the CDR3 is 14 residues. V dropped 6 bases and J dropped 1; count of bases not matched to a gene: 3. Germline CDR1 is MNHNS and CDR2 is SASEGT. The CDR3 region has the DNA TGTGCCAGCAGGGGGGGACAGGGGTCCTACGAGCAGTACTTC. This translates into CASRGGQGSYEQYF.

V usage is TRBV6-4 and J usage is TRBJ2-3; D may match TRBD1 or TRBD2 (5 bases each). V was shortened by 2 bases and J by 0 bases, with 9 bases between the two germline ends. This CDR3 has 15 residues. Germline V gene sequence: CDR1 MRHNA, CDR2 SNTAGT. The DNA for the CDR3 is TGTGCCAGCAGTGACGGGGGTTCTAGCACAGATACGCAGTATTTT. It codes for CASSDGGSSTDTQYF.

The chain has TRBV19 and TRBJ1-1, with 10 bases lining up with TRBD1. V shed 1 base and J 4 bases; nucleotides not matched to a gene: 6. The CDR3 consists of 16 residues. CDR1 is LNHDA, CDR2 SQIVND, per germline (reference sequence). The CDR3 here is CASSIGDRGWSTEAFF. The CDR3 region has the DNA TGTGCCAGTAGTATAGGGGACAGGGGATGGAGCACTGAAGCTTTCTTT.

V usage is TRBV11-2 and J usage is TRBJ2-2, with D perhaps matching TRBD1 or TRBD2 (6 bases each). V was shortened by 3 bases and J by 0 bases, with 14 bases between the two germline ends. The CDR3 runs to 17 residues. Germline V gene data show CDR1 as SGHAT and CDR2 as FQNNGV. The CDR3 DNA reads as TGTGCCAGCAGCTTCAAACGCGGGACACCGAACACCGGGGAGCTGTTTTTT. The encoded protein is CASSFKRGTPNTGELFF.

The chain uses TRBV5-6 and TRBJ2-3, with 9 bases fitting TRBD1. The germline V gene encodes CDR1 SGHDT and CDR2 YYEEEE. The CDR3 is 14 amino acids. Losses at the gene ends were 4 bases for V and 3 bases for J; bases not matched to a gene: 3. The CDR3 loop is CASSKGQGTDTQYF. DNA for the CDR3: TGTGCCAGCAGCAAGGGACAGGGAACAGATACGCAGTATTTT.

The chain employs TRBV5-1 and TRBJ2-3; 7 bases line up with TRBD2. Germline V gives CDR1 SGHRS, CDR2 YFSETQ. CDR3 length: 15 residues. The V segment lost 5 bases and the J segment 4 bases; nucleotides outside the gene matches: 10. The CDR3 region is CASSLSGIGADTQYF. The CDR3 nucleotides are TGCGCCAGCAGTCTAAGCGGGATTGGGGCAGATACGCAGTATTTT.